The rows below give T cell receptor beta chains drawn from one sample of a study of T cell responses to AZD1222 COVID-19 vaccine. Repertoires were generated with immunoSEQ multiplex PCR, while TCRdb's copy carries only in-frame clones and drops some. The data hold 55,000 to 80,000 clones, with 84% observed a single time. The specimen comprised peripheral blood, sampled on day 0 of AZD1222 vaccination. These receptors all stem from an adult in good health. Both conserved end residues are part of each CDR3. D genes are given only for firm matches. Where a row states a size, it is once, few, many or the class of an expanded clone; other rows omit it.

CDR3aa: CASSESFDISEKLFF
CDR3nt: TGCGCCAGCAGTGAGTCTTTCGACATTAGTGAAAAACTGTTTTTT
d_gene: NA
j_gene: TRBJ1-4
abundance: NA
len: 15
v_gene: TRBV10-2

CDR3aa: CASSFEGGNQPQHF
CDR3nt: TGCGCCAGCAGCTTTGAGGGGGGCAATCAGCCCCAGCATTTT
d_gene: NA
j_gene: TRBJ1-5
abundance: few
len: 14
v_gene: TRBV5-1

CDR3aa: CASSFRGGGTEAFF
CDR3nt: TGTGCCAGCAGCTTTAGGGGGGGAGGCACTGAAGCTTTCTTT
d_gene: NA
j_gene: TRBJ1-1
abundance: NA
len: 14
v_gene: TRBV11-2

CDR3aa: CASSPSPGRGADTQYF
CDR3nt: TGCGCCAGCAGCCCATCCCCAGGGCGGGGGGCAGATACGCAGTATTTT
d_gene: TRBD2
j_gene: TRBJ2-3
abundance: NA
len: 16
v_gene: TRBV5-1

CDR3aa: CASSQGRGLGPDTQYF
CDR3nt: TGTGCCAGCTCCCAAGGGCGAGGACTAGGTCCAGATACGCAGTATTTT
d_gene: TRBD2
j_gene: TRBJ2-3
abundance: NA
len: 16
v_gene: TRBV2

CDR3aa: CASRLGQGVYGYTF
CDR3nt: TGCGCCAGCCGGCTGGGACAGGGCGTCTATGGCTACACCTTC
d_gene: TRBD1
j_gene: TRBJ1-2
abundance: NA
len: 14
v_gene: TRBV5-1

CDR3aa: CASSTDDGAMNTEAFF
CDR3nt: TGTGCCAGCAGCACAGATGACGGAGCCATGAACACTGAAGCTTTCTTT
d_gene: NA
j_gene: TRBJ1-1
abundance: NA
len: 16
v_gene: TRBV9

CDR3aa: CASSPSPGQNYNSPLHF
CDR3nt: TGTGCCAGCAGCCCCTCCCCGGGACAGAATTATAATTCACCCCTCCACTTT
d_gene: TRBD1
j_gene: TRBJ1-6
abundance: NA
len: 17
v_gene: TRBV5-4

CDR3aa: CASSLDRGPIYF
CDR3nt: TGTGCCAGCAGCTTAGATAGGGGCCCCATATATTTT
d_gene: NA
j_gene: TRBJ1-3
abundance: NA
len: 12
v_gene: TRBV7-2

CDR3aa: CASSGTYDTQYF
CDR3nt: TGTGCCAGCAGCGGGACGTACGATACGCAGTATTTT
d_gene: NA
j_gene: TRBJ2-3
abundance: NA
len: 12
v_gene: TRBV2

CDR3aa: CASSGQGGNQPQHF
CDR3nt: TGTGCCAGCAGTGGACAGGGTGGCAATCAGCCCCAGCATTTT
d_gene: TRBD1
j_gene: TRBJ1-5
abundance: NA
len: 14
v_gene: TRBV6-6

CDR3aa: CASSPTGDSPLHF
CDR3nt: TGCGCCAGCAGCCCCACAGGGGATTCACCCCTCCACTTT
d_gene: TRBD1
j_gene: TRBJ1-6
abundance: NA
len: 13
v_gene: TRBV4-3

CDR3aa: CAWSRDRPKGYTF
CDR3nt: TGTGCCTGGAGTAGGGACCGGCCAAAGGGCTACACCTTC
d_gene: NA
j_gene: TRBJ1-2
abundance: NA
len: 13
v_gene: TRBV30

CDR3aa: CASSPRTGQTNYGYTF
CDR3nt: TGTGCCAGCTCACCCCGAACCGGACAGACTAACTATGGCTACACCTTC
d_gene: NA
j_gene: TRBJ1-2
abundance: NA
len: 16
v_gene: TRBV18

CDR3aa: CAYARVGDQPQHF
CDR3nt: TGTGCTTACGCACGGGTGGGGGATCAGCCCCAGCATTTT
d_gene: NA
j_gene: TRBJ1-5
abundance: NA
len: 13
v_gene: TRBV30

CDR3aa: CARRSQQKGFKGGRRDTDTQYF
CDR3nt: TGTGCCCGCCGCTCCCAACAGAAGGGTTTTAAGGGGGGCCGGAGGGACACAGATACGCAGTATTTT
d_gene: NA
j_gene: TRBJ2-3
abundance: NA
len: 22
v_gene: TRBV6-6

CDR3aa: CASSQAGQGARGYTF
CDR3nt: TGCGCCAGCAGCCAAGCGGGACAGGGGGCGAGGGGCTACACCTTC
d_gene: TRBD1
j_gene: TRBJ1-2
abundance: NA
len: 15
v_gene: TRBV4-1

CDR3aa: CASLGTAAGNTIYF
CDR3nt: TGTGCCAGCCTAGGGACAGCGGCAGGAAACACCATATATTTT
d_gene: TRBD1
j_gene: TRBJ1-3
abundance: NA
len: 14
v_gene: TRBV7-9

CDR3aa: CASSIGNFGNQPQHF
CDR3nt: TGTGCCAGTAGTATAGGGAATTTCGGCAATCAGCCCCAGCATTTT
d_gene: NA
j_gene: TRBJ1-5
abundance: NA
len: 15
v_gene: TRBV19

CDR3aa: CASSLSFGYEQYF
CDR3nt: TGTGCCAGCAGTTTATCATTCGGTTACGAGCAGTACTTC
d_gene: NA
j_gene: TRBJ2-7
abundance: NA
len: 13
v_gene: TRBV27

CDR3aa: CAWGGDSYEQYF
CDR3nt: TGTGCCTGGGGGGGAGACAGCTACGAGCAGTACTTC
d_gene: NA
j_gene: TRBJ2-7
abundance: NA
len: 12
v_gene: TRBV30

CDR3aa: CATSRTGEGNTIYF
CDR3nt: TGTGCCACCAGCCGGACAGGGGAGGGAAACACCATATATTTT
d_gene: TRBD1
j_gene: TRBJ1-3
abundance: few
len: 14
v_gene: TRBV15

CDR3aa: CASSPVGGTDTQYF
CDR3nt: TGTGCCAGCAGCCCCGTGGGGGGGACAGATACGCAGTATTTT
d_gene: TRBD2
j_gene: TRBJ2-3
abundance: NA
len: 14
v_gene: TRBV7-3

CDR3aa: CASSFPTSGSSQYF
CDR3nt: TGTGCCAGCAGCTTTCCGACTAGCGGGTCATCCCAGTACTTC
d_gene: TRBD2
j_gene: TRBJ2-7
abundance: NA
len: 14
v_gene: TRBV7-2

CDR3aa: CASSQGHINQPQHF
CDR3nt: TGTGCCAGCAGCCAAGGTCACATCAATCAGCCCCAGCATTTT
d_gene: NA
j_gene: TRBJ1-5
abundance: NA
len: 14
v_gene: TRBV3-1/TRBV3-2

CDR3aa: CASRSTWNTGELFF
CDR3nt: TGTGCCAGCAGGTCCACATGGAACACCGGGGAGCTGTTTTTT
d_gene: NA
j_gene: TRBJ2-2
abundance: few
len: 14
v_gene: TRBV6-5

CDR3aa: CASSQNTGGVNYGYTF
CDR3nt: TGCGCCAGCAGCCAAAACACAGGGGGGGTTAACTATGGCTACACCTTC
d_gene: TRBD1
j_gene: TRBJ1-2
abundance: NA
len: 16
v_gene: TRBV4-1

CDR3aa: CASSFTHRVRTYEQYF
CDR3nt: TGTGCCAGCAGTTTCACCCACAGGGTTCGTACCTACGAGCAGTACTTC
d_gene: NA
j_gene: TRBJ2-7
abundance: NA
len: 16
v_gene: TRBV28

CDR3aa: CASSSNSGSPLHF
CDR3nt: TGTGCCAGCAGCTCCAATTCGGGTTCACCCCTCCACTTT
d_gene: NA
j_gene: TRBJ1-6
abundance: few
len: 13
v_gene: TRBV7-3